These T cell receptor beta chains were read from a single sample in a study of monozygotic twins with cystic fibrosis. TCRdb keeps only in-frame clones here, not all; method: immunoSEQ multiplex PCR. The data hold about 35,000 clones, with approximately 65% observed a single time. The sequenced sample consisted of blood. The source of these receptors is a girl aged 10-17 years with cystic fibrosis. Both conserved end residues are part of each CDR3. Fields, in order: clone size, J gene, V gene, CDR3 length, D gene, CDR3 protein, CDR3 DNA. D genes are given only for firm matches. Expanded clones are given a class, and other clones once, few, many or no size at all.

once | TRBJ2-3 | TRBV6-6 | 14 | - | CASRNREGTDTQYF | TGTGCCAGCAGAAACAGGGAGGGCACAGATACGCAGTATTTT
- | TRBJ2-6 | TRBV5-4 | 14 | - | CASKYFSGANVLTF | TGTGCCAGCAAATACTTCTCTGGGGCCAACGTCCTGACTTTC
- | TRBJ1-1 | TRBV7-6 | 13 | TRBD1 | CASSLNRGTEAFF | TGTGCCAGCAGCTTAAACAGGGGAACTGAAGCTTTCTTT
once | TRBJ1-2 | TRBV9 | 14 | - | CASSSGGFGARYTF | TGTGCCAGCAGCTCCGGGGGGTTTGGGGCCCGCTACACCTTC
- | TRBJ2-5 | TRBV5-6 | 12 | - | CASSLDQETQYF | TGTGCCAGCAGTCTCGATCAAGAGACCCAGTACTTC
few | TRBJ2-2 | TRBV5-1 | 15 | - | CASSLKGQGTGELFF | TGCGCCAGCAGCTTAAAGGGCCAGGGAACCGGGGAGCTGTTTTTT
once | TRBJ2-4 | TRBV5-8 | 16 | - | CASSFTGYLAKNIQYF | TGTGCCAGCAGCTTTACAGGGTACCTGGCCAAAAACATTCAGTACTTC
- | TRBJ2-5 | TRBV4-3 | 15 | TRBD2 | CASSPGLADRETQYF | TGCGCCAGCAGCCCGGGACTAGCGGACCGGGAGACCCAGTACTTC
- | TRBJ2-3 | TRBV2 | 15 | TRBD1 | CASLGWTGATDTQYF | TGTGCCAGCTTAGGATGGACAGGGGCCACAGATACGCAGTATTTT
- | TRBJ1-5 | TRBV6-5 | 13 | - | CASSLGSNQPQHF | TGTGCCAGCAGCCTCGGCTCCAATCAGCCCCAGCATTTT
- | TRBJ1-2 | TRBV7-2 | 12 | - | CASSFETGRYTF | TGTGCCAGCAGCTTCGAAACAGGGCGCTACACCTTC
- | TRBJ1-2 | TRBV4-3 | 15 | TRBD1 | CASSQSRDRGYGYTF | TGCGCCAGCAGCCAGAGCCGGGACAGGGGTTATGGCTACACCTTC
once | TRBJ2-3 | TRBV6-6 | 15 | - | CASSLDGASTDTQYF | TGTGCCAGCAGCCTGGATGGTGCTAGCACAGATACGCAGTATTTT
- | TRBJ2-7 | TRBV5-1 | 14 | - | CASSPLGSTYEQYF | TGCGCCAGCAGCCCTCTTGGCAGTACCTACGAGCAGTACTTC
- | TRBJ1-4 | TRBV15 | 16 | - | CATSRDPGSSNEKLFF | TGTGCCACCAGCAGAGACCCAGGGAGTAGTAATGAAAAACTGTTTTTT
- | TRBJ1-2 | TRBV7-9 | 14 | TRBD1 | CASSLPGTGSPYTF | TGTGCCAGCAGCTTACCCGGGACAGGGTCTCCGTACACCTTC
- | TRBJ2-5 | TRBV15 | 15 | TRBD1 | CATSRGQGFWETQYF | TGTGCCACCAGCAGAGGACAGGGATTCTGGGAGACCCAGTACTTC
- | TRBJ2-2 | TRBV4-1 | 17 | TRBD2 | CASSQERASGRIGELFF | TGCGCCAGCAGCCAAGAGAGGGCTAGCGGGAGGATCGGGGAGCTGTTTTTT
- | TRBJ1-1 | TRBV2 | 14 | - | CASSELATNTEAFF | TGTGCCAGCAGTGAACTGGCAACAAACACTGAAGCTTTCTTT
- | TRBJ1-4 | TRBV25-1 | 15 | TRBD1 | CASSDHARGAEKLFF | TGTGCCAGCAGTGATCATGCCAGGGGGGCGGAAAAACTGTTTTTT
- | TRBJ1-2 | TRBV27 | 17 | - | CATLGIAGRDLNYGYTF | TGTGCCACCCTTGGGATTGCAGGGAGAGATTTAAACTATGGCTACACCTTC
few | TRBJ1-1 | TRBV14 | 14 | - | CASSPLPGRGEAFF | TGTGCCAGCAGCCCATTACCCGGCAGGGGTGAAGCTTTCTTT
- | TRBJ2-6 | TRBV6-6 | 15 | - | CASSLRNSGANVLTF | TGTGCCAGCAGTCTCAGGAACTCTGGGGCCAACGTCCTGACTTTC
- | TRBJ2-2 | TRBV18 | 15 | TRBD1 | CASSPRQGDTGELFF | TGTGCCAGCTCACCACGACAGGGGGACACCGGGGAGCTGTTTTTT
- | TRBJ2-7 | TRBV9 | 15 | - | CASSATGASGHEQYF | TGTGCCAGCAGCGCAACAGGGGCTAGCGGCCACGAGCAGTACTTC
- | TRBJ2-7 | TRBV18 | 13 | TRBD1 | CASSPGTGDEQYF | TGTGCCAGCTCACCCGGGACAGGGGACGAGCAGTACTTC
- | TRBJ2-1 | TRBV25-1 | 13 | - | CASSRAWETEQFF | TGTGCCAGCAGTCGTGCGTGGGAGACCGAGCAGTTCTTC
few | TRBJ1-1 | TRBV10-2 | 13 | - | CASSGGLNTEAFF | TGCGCCAGCAGTGGTGGGCTGAACACTGAAGCTTTCTTT
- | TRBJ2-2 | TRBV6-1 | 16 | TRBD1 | CASSDLGQGASGELFF | TGTGCCAGCAGTGACCTTGGACAGGGGGCGTCCGGGGAGCTGTTTTTT
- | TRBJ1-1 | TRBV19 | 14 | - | CASSVSQGTTEAFF | TGTGCCAGTAGTGTATCCCAGGGTACCACTGAAGCTTTCTTT
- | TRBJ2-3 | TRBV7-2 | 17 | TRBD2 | CASSLRGLAGGSDTQYF | TGTGCCAGCAGCTTAAGGGGACTAGCGGGAGGATCAGATACGCAGTATTTT
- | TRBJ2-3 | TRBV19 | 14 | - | CASSMGGVMNTQYF | TGTGCCAGTAGTATGGGCGGGGTGATGAATACGCAGTATTTT
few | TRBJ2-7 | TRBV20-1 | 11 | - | CSARGQNEQYF | TGCAGTGCTAGAGGGCAGAACGAGCAGTACTTC
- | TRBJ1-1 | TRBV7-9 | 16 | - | CASRPNPGLMNTEAFF | TGTGCCAGCAGACCCAACCCTGGGCTCATGAACACTGAAGCTTTCTTT
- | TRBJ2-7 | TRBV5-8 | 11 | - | CASSSAYEQYF | TGTGCCAGCAGCTCTGCCTACGAGCAGTACTTC
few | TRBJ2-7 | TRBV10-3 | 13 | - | CAISERVHYEQYF | TGTGCCATCAGTGAGAGGGTTCACTACGAGCAGTACTTC
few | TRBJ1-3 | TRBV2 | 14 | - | CASSGETSGNTIYF | TGTGCCAGCAGTGGAGAGACAAGTGGAAACACCATATATTTT
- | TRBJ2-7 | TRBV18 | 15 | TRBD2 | CASSPAGLAGDEQYF | TGTGCCAGCTCACCAGCGGGACTAGCGGGAGACGAGCAGTACTTC
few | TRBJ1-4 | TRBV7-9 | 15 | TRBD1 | CASSATGTGAEKLFF | TGTGCCAGCAGCGCAACCGGGACAGGGGCTGAAAAACTGTTTTTT
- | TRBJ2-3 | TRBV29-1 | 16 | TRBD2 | CSGLGETSESTDTQYF | TGCAGCGGGCTGGGTGAGACTAGCGAGAGCACAGATACGCAGTATTTT
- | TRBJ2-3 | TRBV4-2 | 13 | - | CASSPAKRGMQYF | TGTGCCAGCAGCCCTGCCAAGAGGGGGATGCAGTATTTT
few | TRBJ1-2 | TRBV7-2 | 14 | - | CASSLGPQGDGYTF | TGTGCCAGCAGCTTAGGTCCCCAGGGAGACGGCTACACCTTC
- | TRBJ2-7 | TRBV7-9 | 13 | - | CASRLTGSYEQYF | TGTGCCAGCAGGTTGACAGGCTCCTACGAGCAGTACTTC
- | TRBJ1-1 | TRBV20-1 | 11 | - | CSARANTEAFF | TGCAGTGCTAGAGCCAACACTGAAGCTTTCTTT
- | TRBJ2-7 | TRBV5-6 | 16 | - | CASSVAPLARSYEQYF | TGTGCCAGCAGCGTGGCCCCCCTAGCGCGTTCCTACGAGCAGTACTTC
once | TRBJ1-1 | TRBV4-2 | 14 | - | CASSQDLGLSEAFF | TGTGCCAGCAGCCAAGATCTCGGGCTTTCTGAAGCTTTCTTT
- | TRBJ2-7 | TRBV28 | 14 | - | CASSLTGYSYEQYF | TGTGCCAGCAGTTTAACCGGCTACTCCTACGAGCAGTACTTC
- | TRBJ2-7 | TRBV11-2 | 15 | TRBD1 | CASSLLQGRWGEQYF | TGTGCCAGCAGCCTCCTACAGGGGAGATGGGGCGAGCAGTACTTC
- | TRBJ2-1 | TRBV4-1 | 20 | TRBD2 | CASSQDVTSGSIGSGDEQFF | TGCGCCAGCAGCCAAGATGTGACTAGCGGGAGTATAGGCTCGGGGGATGAGCAGTTCTTC
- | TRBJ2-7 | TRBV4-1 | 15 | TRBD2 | CASSGGWGLANEQYF | TGCGCCAGCAGCGGAGGGTGGGGACTAGCAAACGAGCAGTACTTC
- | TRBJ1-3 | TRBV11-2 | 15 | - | CASSPIRGSGNTIYF | TGTGCCAGCAGCCCGATAAGAGGCTCTGGAAACACCATATATTTT